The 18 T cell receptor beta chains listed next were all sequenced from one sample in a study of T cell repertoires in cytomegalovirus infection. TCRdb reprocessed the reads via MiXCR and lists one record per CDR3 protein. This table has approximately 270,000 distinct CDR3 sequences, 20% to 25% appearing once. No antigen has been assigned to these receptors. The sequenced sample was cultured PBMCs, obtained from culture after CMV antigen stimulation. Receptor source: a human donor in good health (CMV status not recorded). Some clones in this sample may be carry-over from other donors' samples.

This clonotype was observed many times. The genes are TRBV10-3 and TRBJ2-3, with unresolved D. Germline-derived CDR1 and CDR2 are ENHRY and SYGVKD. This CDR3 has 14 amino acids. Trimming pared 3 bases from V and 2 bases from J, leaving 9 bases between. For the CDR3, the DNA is TGTGCCATCAGTGAACGGGCCATCACAGATACGCAGTATTTT. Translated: CAISERAITDTQYF.

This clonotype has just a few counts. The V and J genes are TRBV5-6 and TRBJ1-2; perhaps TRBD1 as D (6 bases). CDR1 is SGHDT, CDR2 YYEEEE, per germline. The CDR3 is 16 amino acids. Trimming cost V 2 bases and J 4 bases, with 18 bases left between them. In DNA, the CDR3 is TGTGCCAGCAGCTTTGTATCACAGGGAGCGGTCTATGGCTACACCTTC. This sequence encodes CASSFVSQGAVYGYTF.

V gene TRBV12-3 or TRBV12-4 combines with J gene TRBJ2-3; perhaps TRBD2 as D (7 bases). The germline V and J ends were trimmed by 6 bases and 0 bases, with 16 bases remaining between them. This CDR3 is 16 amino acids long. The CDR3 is CASRLRGGASTDTQYF. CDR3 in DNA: TGTGCCAGCAGGCTCCGAGGGGGGGCTAGCACAGATACGCAGTATTTT.

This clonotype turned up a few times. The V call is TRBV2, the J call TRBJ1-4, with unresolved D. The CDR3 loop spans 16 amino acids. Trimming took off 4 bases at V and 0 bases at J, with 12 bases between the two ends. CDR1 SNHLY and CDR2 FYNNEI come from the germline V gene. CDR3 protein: CASSGGTLATNEKLFF. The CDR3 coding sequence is TGTGCCAGCAGTGGCGGCACTCTCGCAACTAATGAAAAACTGTTTTTT. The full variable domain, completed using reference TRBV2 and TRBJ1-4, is EPEVTQTPSHQVTQMGQEVILRCVPISNHLYFYWYRQILGQKVEFLVSFYNNEISEKSEIFDDQFSVERPDGSNFTLKIRSTKLEDSAMYFCASSGGTLATNEKLFFGSGTQLSVL.

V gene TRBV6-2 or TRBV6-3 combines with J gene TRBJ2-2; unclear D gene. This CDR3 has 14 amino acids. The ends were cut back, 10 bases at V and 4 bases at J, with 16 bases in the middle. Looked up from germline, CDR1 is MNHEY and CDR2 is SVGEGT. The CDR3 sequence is CATGVVGSTGELFF. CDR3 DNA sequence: TGTGCCACAGGCGTTGTAGGCAGCACCGGGGAGCTGTTTTTT.

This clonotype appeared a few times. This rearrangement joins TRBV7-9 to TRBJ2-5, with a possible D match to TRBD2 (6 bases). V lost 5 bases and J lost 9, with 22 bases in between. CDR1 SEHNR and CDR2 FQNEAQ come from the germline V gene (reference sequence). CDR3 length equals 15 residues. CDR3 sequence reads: CASSPVGGRPYSQYF. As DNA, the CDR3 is TGTGCCAGCAGCCCAGTCGGGGGACGACCGTACTCCCAGTACTTC.

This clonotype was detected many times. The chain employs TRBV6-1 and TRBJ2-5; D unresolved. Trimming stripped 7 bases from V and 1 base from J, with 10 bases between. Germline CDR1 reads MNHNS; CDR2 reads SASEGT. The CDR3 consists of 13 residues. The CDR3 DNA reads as TGTGCCAGCAAAACGGCTAGCCAAGAGACCCAGTACTTC. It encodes CASKTASQETQYF.

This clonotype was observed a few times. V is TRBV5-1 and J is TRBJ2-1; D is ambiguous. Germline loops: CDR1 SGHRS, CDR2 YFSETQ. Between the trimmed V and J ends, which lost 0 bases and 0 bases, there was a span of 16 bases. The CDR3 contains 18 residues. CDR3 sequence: CASSLAFRGERSYNEQFF. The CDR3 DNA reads TGCGCCAGCAGCTTGGCCTTTAGAGGAGAGCGCTCCTACAATGAGCAGTTCTTC.

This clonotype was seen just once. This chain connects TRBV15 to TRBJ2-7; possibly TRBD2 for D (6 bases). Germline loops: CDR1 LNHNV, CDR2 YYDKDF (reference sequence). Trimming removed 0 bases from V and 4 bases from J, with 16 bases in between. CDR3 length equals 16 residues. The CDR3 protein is CATSRDRGGKAYEQYF. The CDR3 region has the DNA TGTGCCACCAGCAGAGATCGAGGAGGGAAGGCATACGAGCAGTACTTC.

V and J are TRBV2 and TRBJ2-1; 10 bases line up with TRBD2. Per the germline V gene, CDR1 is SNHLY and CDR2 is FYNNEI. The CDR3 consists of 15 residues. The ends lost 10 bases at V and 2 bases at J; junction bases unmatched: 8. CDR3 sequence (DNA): TGTGCCACCCCGGGGGGGACTAGCGCCTACAATGAGCAGTTCTTC. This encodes CATPGGTSAYNEQFF.

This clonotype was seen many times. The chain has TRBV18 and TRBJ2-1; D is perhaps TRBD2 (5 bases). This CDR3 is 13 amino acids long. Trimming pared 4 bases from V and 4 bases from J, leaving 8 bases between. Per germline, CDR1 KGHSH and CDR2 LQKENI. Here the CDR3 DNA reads TGTGCCAGCTCACTCGGGATGTACAATGAGCAGTTCTTC. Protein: CASSLGMYNEQFF.

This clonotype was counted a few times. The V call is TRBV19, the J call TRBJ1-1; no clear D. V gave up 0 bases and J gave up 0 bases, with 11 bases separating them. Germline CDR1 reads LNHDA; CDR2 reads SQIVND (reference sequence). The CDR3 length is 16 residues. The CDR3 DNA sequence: TGTGCCAGTAGTATAGATCGCGGGCGGCTGAACACTGAAGCTTTCTTT. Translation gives CASSIDRGRLNTEAFF.

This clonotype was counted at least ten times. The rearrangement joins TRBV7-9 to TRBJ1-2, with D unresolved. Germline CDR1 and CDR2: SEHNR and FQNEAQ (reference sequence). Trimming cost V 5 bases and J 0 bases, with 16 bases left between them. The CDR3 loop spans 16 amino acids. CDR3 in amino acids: CASSGRNKDANYGYTF. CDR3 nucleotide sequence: TGTGCCAGCAGCGGTAGGAATAAAGACGCTAACTATGGCTACACCTTC.

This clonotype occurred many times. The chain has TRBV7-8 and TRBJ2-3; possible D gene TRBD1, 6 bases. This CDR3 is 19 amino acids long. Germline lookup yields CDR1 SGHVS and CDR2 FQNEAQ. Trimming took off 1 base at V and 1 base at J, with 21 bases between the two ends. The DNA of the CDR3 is TGTGCCAGCAGCTTAGGGCAGGGGACCCGCTATCGGGGCACAGATACGCAGTATTTT. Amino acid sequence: CASSLGQGTRYRGTDTQYF.

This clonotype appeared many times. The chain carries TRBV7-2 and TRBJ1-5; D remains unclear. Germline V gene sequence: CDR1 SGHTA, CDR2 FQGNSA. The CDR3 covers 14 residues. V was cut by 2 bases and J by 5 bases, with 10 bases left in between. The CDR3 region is CASSLTPPDQPQHF. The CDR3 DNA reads TGTGCCAGCAGCTTAACCCCTCCGGATCAGCCCCAGCATTTT.

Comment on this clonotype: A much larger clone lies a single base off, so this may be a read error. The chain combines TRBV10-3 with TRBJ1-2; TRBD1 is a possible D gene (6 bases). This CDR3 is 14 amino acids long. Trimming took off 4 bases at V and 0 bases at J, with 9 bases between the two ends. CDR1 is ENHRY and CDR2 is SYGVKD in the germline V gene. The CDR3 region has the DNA TGTGCCATCAGTGTGACAGGCGCTAACTATGGCTACACCTTC. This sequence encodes CAISVTGANYGYTF.

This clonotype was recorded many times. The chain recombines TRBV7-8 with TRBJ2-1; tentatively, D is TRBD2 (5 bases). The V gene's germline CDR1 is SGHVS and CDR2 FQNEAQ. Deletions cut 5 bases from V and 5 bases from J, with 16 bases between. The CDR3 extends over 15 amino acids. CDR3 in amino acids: CASSPLTAADNEQFF. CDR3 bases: TGTGCCAGCAGCCCCCTCACGGCAGCGGACAATGAGCAGTTCTTC.

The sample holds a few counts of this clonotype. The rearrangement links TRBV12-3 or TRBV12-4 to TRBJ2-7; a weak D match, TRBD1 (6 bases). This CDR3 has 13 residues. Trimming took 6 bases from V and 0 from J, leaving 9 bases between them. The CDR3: CASSRDNSYEQYF. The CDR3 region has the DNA TGTGCCAGCAGCAGGGACAACTCCTACGAGCAGTACTTC.